Shown below are 8 T cell receptor beta chains from a single sample sequenced in a study of OX40 agonist ivuxolimab in advanced cancers. Receptor libraries were prepared by the immunoSEQ multiplex PCR assay. TCRdb stores this immuneACCESS table with in-frame sequences only. Part of the clones is absent; in the studies checked, under half of the shortfall reflects unresolved V genes, and no reason is known for the rest. A total of tens of thousands of clones appear in this sample, 89% of them only once. The ten largest clonotypes hold around 0.3% of the sample. The source material was CD4+ or CD8+ T cells sorted from blood, sampled in a trial of the OX40 agonist ivuxolimab. Receptors were obtained from an adult with an advanced solid tumor such as melanoma, head and neck, liver or kidney cancer.

The rearrangement links TRBV14 to TRBJ1-4, with TRBD1 as a possible D gene (5 bases). Germline V gene data show CDR1 as SGHDN and CDR2 as FVKESK. Trimming cost V 4 bases and J 4 bases, with 10 bases left between them. This CDR3 contains 14 residues. The CDR3 DNA follows: TGTGCCAGCAGCCCGACAGATTATAATGAAAAACTGTTTTTT. Translation gives CASSPTDYNEKLFF.

The J gene is TRBJ1-5, the V gene TRBV19; 12 bases line up with TRBD1. V shed 6 bases and J 6 bases; nucleotides not matched to a gene: 6. Germline loops: CDR1 LNHDA, CDR2 SQIVND (reference sequence). CDR3 length: 15 amino acids. CDR3 amino acids: CASSWDRGQGQPQHF. For the CDR3, the DNA is TGTGCCAGTAGCTGGGACAGGGGGCAAGGTCAGCCCCAGCATTTT.

The J gene is TRBJ2-7, the V gene TRBV7-2; D is possibly TRBD1 or TRBD2 (5 bases each). The CDR3 is 12 residues long. The V gene's germline CDR1 is SGHTA and CDR2 FQGNSA. V gave up 3 bases and J gave up 9 bases, with 12 bases separating them. CDR3 coding DNA: TGTGCCAGCAGCTTTACGGGGCAAGGGCAGTACTTC. Amino acids: CASSFTGQGQYF.

J is TRBJ2-7 and V is TRBV30, with D unresolved. V was clipped by 4 bases and J by 2 bases, with 12 bases between them. The CDR3 has 13 residues. Germline CDR1 reads GTSNPN; CDR2 reads SVGIG (reference sequence). The CDR3 DNA follows: TGTGCCTGGACCCAACAGCGTCCCTACGAGCAGTACTTC. Its translation is CAWTQQRPYEQYF.

This clone occurred a few times. This chain connects TRBV3-1 (or the pseudogene TRBV3-2) to TRBJ2-7, with D uncertain. From germline, CDR1 is LGHDT and CDR2 YNNKEL (reference sequence). V was shortened by 5 bases and J by 4 bases, with 0 bases between the two germline ends. This CDR3 is built from 9 residues. This chain's CDR3 is CASSYEQYF. CDR3 nucleotides: TGTGCCAGCAGCTACGAGCAGTACTTC.

The J gene is TRBJ1-1, the V gene TRBV6-1, with D maybe TRBD1 (5 bases). Trimming left V 3 bases short and J 6 bases short, with 11 bases between. Germline V gene sequence: CDR1 MNHNS, CDR2 SASEGT. This CDR3 has 13 residues. The chain's CDR3 is CASSDRGNPEAFF. For the CDR3, the DNA is TGTGCCAGCAGTGATAGGGGAAACCCTGAAGCTTTCTTT.

The chain carries TRBV19 and TRBJ1-1, with unresolved D. The CDR3 has 14 amino acids. The germline CDR1 and CDR2 sequences are LNHDA and SQIVND (reference sequence). The V end lost 7 bases, the J end lost 1 base, and 13 bases lay between the germline ends. The CDR3 nucleotides read TGTGCCAGTAAGGTCGGCTCGGAGAACACTGAAGCTTTCTTT. It yields the protein CASKVGSENTEAFF.

This rearrangement joins TRBV19 to TRBJ1-2; TRBD1 aligns across 8 bases. The CDR3 sequence is 14 residues long. Trimming at V came to 7 bases and at J to 5 bases, leaving 9 bases not matched to a gene. Germline V gene data show CDR1 as LNHDA and CDR2 as SQIVND (reference sequence). For the CDR3, the DNA is TGTGCCAGTAACCCGGACAGGGAACTTTATGGCTACACCTTC. The encoded protein is CASNPDRELYGYTF. Full variable domain (remainder filled in from reference TRBV19 and TRBJ1-2): DGGITQSPKYLFRKEGQNVTLSCEQNLNHDAMYWYRQDPGQGLRLIYYSQIVNDFQKGDIAEGYSVSREKKESFPLTVTSAQKNPTAFYLCASNPDRELYGYTFGSGTRLTVV.